A selection of T cell receptor beta chains follows, all from one sample in a study of a mutant IDH1 vaccine in newly diagnosed glioma. Their cognate antigens are unknown. The method was immunoSEQ multiplex PCR; TCRdb's version includes in-frame clones alone and lacks a portion of them. This sample has about 67,000 clones, with around nine tenths found just once. Source: PBMCs, taken from a glioma patient whose treatment included an IDH1 peptide vaccine. The receptor source for this set is a middle-aged man with glioma. CDR3s include the opening cysteine and the closing phenylalanine or tryptophan. Each record gives: V gene, CDR3 length, CDR3 protein.

V gene: TRBV19; CDR3 length: 15; CDR3 protein: CASSLHRGTNYGYTF
V gene: TRBV11-3; CDR3 length: 17; CDR3 protein: CARAPSPGLPSSYEQYF
V gene: TRBV18; CDR3 length: 15; CDR3 protein: CASSPIDRERNEQYF
V gene: TRBV7-3; CDR3 length: 15; CDR3 protein: CASSSSGGGSTEAFF
V gene: TRBV7-2; CDR3 length: 15; CDR3 protein: CASSSDGSGANVLTF
V gene: TRBV27; CDR3 length: 14; CDR3 protein: CASSSATRNTEAFF
V gene: TRBV18; CDR3 length: 15; CDR3 protein: CASSPVASGVYEQYF
V gene: TRBV7-9; CDR3 length: 17; CDR3 protein: CASSSSKQGGSNQPQHF
V gene: TRBV6-1; CDR3 length: 15; CDR3 protein: CASSEGGRFQETQYF
V gene: TRBV29-1; CDR3 length: 13; CDR3 protein: CSVPGTGGTEAFF
V gene: TRBV6-1; CDR3 length: 12; CDR3 protein: CASSEGRDVAFF
V gene: TRBV4-2; CDR3 length: 14; CDR3 protein: CASSQDVQSYGYTF
V gene: TRBV6-5; CDR3 length: 15; CDR3 protein: CASSSSGSALNIQYF
V gene: TRBV7-2; CDR3 length: 15; CDR3 protein: CASSLTSGSSYEQYF
V gene: TRBV7-2; CDR3 length: 16; CDR3 protein: CASSLLGRGAGLEQFF
V gene: TRBV5-5; CDR3 length: 15; CDR3 protein: CASSLEGGWGSPLHF
V gene: TRBV29-1; CDR3 length: 14; CDR3 protein: CSVVRLGVGETQYF
V gene: TRBV5-1; CDR3 length: 15; CDR3 protein: CASSLGQGSYNEQFF
V gene: TRBV15; CDR3 length: 16; CDR3 protein: CATSRGDSGVNEKLFF
V gene: TRBV10-3; CDR3 length: 15; CDR3 protein: CAISSTGYSNQPQHF